The rows below give T cell receptor beta chains drawn from one sample of a study of cytomegalovirus exposure and HLA in healthy donors. Sequencing was performed with immunoSEQ multiplex PCR; in TCRdb, only in-frame clones are kept and a portion is missing. This table holds approximately 120,000 clones, around 70% found once. Sample: PBMCs. These TCRs come from a man in his forties or fifties in good health and CMV-seropositive. The CDR3 runs from the conserved cysteine through the conserved F or W. A D gene is named only where the DNA matches it firmly. A row's size may be missing; if present it is once, few, many or a size class.

d_gene,j_gene,abundance,v_gene,CDR3nt,CDR3aa
.,TRBJ1-1,.,TRBV12-5,TGTGCTAGTGCCGGGGGGGTAGGAGACACTGAAGCTTTCTTT,CASAGGVGDTEAFF
TRBD1,TRBJ2-3,.,TRBV7-9,TGTGCCAGCAGCCCCGGCCGACAGGGCCCAGATACGCAGTATTTT,CASSPGRQGPDTQYF
.,TRBJ2-7,.,TRBV7-9,TGTGCCAGCAGCTTAGTATCGAGTCCGGGGGCCTACGAGCAGTACTTC,CASSLVSSPGAYEQYF
TRBD2,TRBJ2-2,.,TRBV6-5,TGTGCCAGCAGATCCCCTAGCGGCTATACCGGGGAGCTGTTTTTT,CASRSPSGYTGELFF
.,TRBJ2-3,.,TRBV18,TGTGCCAGCTCTAGCCAGGGCCGCACAGATACGCAGTATTTT,CASSSQGRTDTQYF
TRBD2,TRBJ2-1,few,TRBV19,TGTGCCAGTAGTATCTTAGCGGGGGAAAATGAGCAGTTCTTC,CASSILAGENEQFF
TRBD1,TRBJ1-3,.,TRBV5-1,TGCGCCAGCAGCTTAACAGGGGGCGGGAACACCATATATTTT,CASSLTGGGNTIYF
.,TRBJ1-2,.,TRBV5-6,TGTGCCAGCAGCTCCGGTAGGAGATCTAACTATGGCTACACCTTC,CASSSGRRSNYGYTF
TRBD2,TRBJ2-7,.,TRBV2,TGTGCCAGCAGTGGACTAGCGGGAGATGAGCAGTACTTC,CASSGLAGDEQYF
TRBD1,TRBJ1-1,.,TRBV5-1,TGCGCCAGCAGCTCCGGGACAGCGAACACTGAAGCTTTCTTT,CASSSGTANTEAFF
TRBD1,TRBJ2-7,.,TRBV27,TGTGCCAGCAGTCTTAACCCCCAGGGGGCGTATCCCTACGAGCAGTACTTC,CASSLNPQGAYPYEQYF
.,TRBJ2-5,.,TRBV7-3,TGTGCCAGCAGCTTGGCGGCTCAAGAGACCCAGTACTTC,CASSLAAQETQYF
TRBD1,TRBJ1-2,.,TRBV7-9,TGTGCCAGCAGCTTGATATCAGGGGGAGCCTCTAACTATGGCTACACCTTC,CASSLISGGASNYGYTF
.,TRBJ1-3,.,TRBV20-1,TGCAGCGGGATAAAGGGAAACACCATATATTTT,CSGIKGNTIYF
.,TRBJ2-7,.,TRBV2,TGTGCCAGCACCCGGGGGAGACTAGTCACCTACGAGCAGTACTTC,CASTRGRLVTYEQYF
.,TRBJ2-2,.,TRBV5-4,TGTGCCAGCAGCTTGTATTCCGGGGAGCTGTTTTTT,CASSLYSGELFF
.,TRBJ1-1,few,TRBV5-5,TGTGCCAGCAGCTTCACCCTGCAGATGAACACTGAAGCTTTCTTT,CASSFTLQMNTEAFF
.,TRBJ1-5,.,TRBV5-1,TGCGCCAGCAGCGTCGGGGATTACAATCAGCCCCAGCATTTT,CASSVGDYNQPQHF
.,TRBJ2-2,once,TRBV28,TGTGCCAGCAGTTTCGCCAGGGTCAACACCGGGGAGCTGTTTTTT,CASSFARVNTGELFF
.,TRBJ1-2,.,TRBV5-1,TGCGCCAGCAGCTTGGTCCCCGCGGGGGAATGGATTCGTGGCTACACCTTC,CASSLVPAGEWIRGYTF
TRBD1,TRBJ2-3,.,TRBV10-3,TGTGCCATCAGAGCAGCGGGACAGGGTACGGATACGCAGTATTTT,CAIRAAGQGTDTQYF